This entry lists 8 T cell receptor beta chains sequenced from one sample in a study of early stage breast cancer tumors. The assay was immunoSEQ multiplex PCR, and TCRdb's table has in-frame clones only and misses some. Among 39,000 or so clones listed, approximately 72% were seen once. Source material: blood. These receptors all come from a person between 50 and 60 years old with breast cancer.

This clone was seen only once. CDR3 residues: CASSLTPLSSYEQYF. CDR3 nucleotides: TGCGCCAGCAGCTTGACTCCTCTGAGCTCCTACGAGCAGTACTTC. V is TRBV5-1 and J is TRBJ2-7, with D hard to call. From germline, CDR1 is SGHRS and CDR2 YFSETQ. This CDR3 is built from 15 residues. V lost 1 base and J lost 0, with 11 bases in between. Full variable domain (outside the CDR3, taken from reference TRBV5-1 and TRBJ2-7): KAGVTQTPRYLIKTRGQQVTLSCSPISGHRSVSWYQQTPGQGLQFLFEYFSETQRNKGNFPGRFSGRQFSNSRSEMNVSTLELGDSALYLCASSLTPLSSYEQYFGPGTRLTVT.

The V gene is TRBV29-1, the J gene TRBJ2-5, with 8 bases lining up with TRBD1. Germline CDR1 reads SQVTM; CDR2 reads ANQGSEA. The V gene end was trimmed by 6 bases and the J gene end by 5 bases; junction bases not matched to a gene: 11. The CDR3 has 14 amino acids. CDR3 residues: CSVSTGGSGETQYF. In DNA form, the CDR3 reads TGCAGCGTCTCAACAGGGGGGTCCGGGGAGACCCAGTACTTC.

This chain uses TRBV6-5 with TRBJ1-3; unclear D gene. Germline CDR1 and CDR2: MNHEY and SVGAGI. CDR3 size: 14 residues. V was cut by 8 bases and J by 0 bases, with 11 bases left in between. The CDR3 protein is CASVGEASGNTIYF. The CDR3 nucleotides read TGTGCCAGCGTGGGTGAGGCCTCTGGAAACACCATATATTTT.

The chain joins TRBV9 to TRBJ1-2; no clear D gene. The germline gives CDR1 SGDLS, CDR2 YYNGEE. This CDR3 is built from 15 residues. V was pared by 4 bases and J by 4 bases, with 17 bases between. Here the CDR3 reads CASSPGGRASYGYTF. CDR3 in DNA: TGTGCCAGCAGCCCCGGCGGGCGGGCTAGCTATGGCTACACCTTC.

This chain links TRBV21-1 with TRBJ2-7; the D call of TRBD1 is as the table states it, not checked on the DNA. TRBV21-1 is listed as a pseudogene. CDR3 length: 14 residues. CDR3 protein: CASSRGRDSYEQYF. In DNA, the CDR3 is TGTGCCAGCAGCAGGGGCAGGGATTCCTACGAGCAGTACTTC.

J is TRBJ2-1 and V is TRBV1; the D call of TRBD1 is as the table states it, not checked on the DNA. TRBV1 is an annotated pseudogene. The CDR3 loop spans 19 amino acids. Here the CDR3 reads CTSSQGVLTGPGSYNEQFF. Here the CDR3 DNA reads TGCACCAGCAGCCAAGGGGTCTTGACAGGGCCCGGCTCCTACAATGAGCAGTTCTTC.

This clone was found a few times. The CDR3 sequence: CASSLHGGPTGKLFF. CDR3 nucleotides: TGTGCCAGCAGCTTGCACGGAGGCCCTACCGGAAAACTGTTTTTT. The chain carries TRBV5-6 and TRBJ1-4; D ambiguous. This CDR3 contains 15 residues. Between the trimmed V and J ends, which lost 1 base and 10 bases, there was a span of 17 bases. The germline gives CDR1 SGHDT, CDR2 YYEEEE.

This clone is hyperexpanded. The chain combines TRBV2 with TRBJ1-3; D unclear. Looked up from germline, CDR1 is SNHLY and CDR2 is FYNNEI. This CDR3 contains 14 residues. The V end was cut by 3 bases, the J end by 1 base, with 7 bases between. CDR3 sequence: CASSEADSGNTIYF. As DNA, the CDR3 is TGTGCCAGCAGTGAGGCTGATTCTGGAAACACCATATATTTT.